The present entry profiles one TCR beta chain with its context. The data were taken from a study of blood T cells in healthy people across ages. Trimming at V came to 5 bases and at J to 5 bases, leaving 13 bases not matched to a gene. The CDR3 is 18 residues long. Together with a sample-barcoded 5' primer, a J-beta primer mix was included in a second PCR lasting about 7 to 11 cycles. TCRdb redid the calling of the 5' RACE reads with MiXCR, one entry per CDR3 protein. The profile shows around 1.7 million distinct CDR3 sequences, roughly 28% of them singletons. The receptor comes from a woman in her twenties or thirties in good health. V and J are TRBV12-3 or TRBV12-4 and TRBJ2-3, with 13 bases that match TRBD2. Sequences were obtained from blood. CDR3 in DNA: TGTGCCAGCAGTCTCTTATGGACTAGCGGGAGTGGAGGAGATACGCAGTATTTT. It yields the protein CASSLLWTSGSGGDTQYF.